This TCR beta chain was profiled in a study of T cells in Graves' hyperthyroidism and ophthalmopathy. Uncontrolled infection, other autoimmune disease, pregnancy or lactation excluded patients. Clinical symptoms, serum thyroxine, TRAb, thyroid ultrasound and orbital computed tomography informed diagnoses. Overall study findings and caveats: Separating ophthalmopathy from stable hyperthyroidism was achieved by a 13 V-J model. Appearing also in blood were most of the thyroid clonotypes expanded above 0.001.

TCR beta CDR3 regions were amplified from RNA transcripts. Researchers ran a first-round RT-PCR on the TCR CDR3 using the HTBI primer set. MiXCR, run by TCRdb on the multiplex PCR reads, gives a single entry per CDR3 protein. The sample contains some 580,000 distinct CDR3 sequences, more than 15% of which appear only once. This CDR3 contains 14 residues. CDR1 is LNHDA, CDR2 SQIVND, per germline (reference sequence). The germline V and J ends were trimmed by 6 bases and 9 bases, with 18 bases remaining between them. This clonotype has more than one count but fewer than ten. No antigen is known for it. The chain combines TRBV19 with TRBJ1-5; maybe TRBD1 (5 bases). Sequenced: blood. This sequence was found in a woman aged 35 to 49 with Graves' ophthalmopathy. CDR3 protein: CASRSTATPLPQHF. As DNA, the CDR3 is TGTGCCAGTAGATCGACAGCGACCCCTCTGCCCCAGCATTTT.